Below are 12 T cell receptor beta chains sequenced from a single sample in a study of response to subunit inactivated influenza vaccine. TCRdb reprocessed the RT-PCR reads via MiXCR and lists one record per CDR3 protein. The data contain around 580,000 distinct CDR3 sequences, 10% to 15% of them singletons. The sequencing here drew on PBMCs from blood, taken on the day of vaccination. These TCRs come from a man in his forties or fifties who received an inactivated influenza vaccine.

The CDR3 DNA reads TGTGCCAGCAGCGGAGGACAGGGGAGAGGAGAGACCCAGTACTTC. It translates to CASSGGQGRGETQYF. J is TRBJ2-5 and V is TRBV11-3; 9 positions agree with TRBD1. With 5 bases clipped from V and 4 bases from J, the junction kept 8 bases outside the gene matches. CDR1 is SGHNT and CDR2 is YENEEA in the germline V gene. This CDR3 comprises 15 residues. Supplemented by reference TRBV11-3 and TRBJ2-5, the full variable domain reads EAGVVQSPRYKIIEKKQPVAFWCNPISGHNTLYWYLQNLGQGPELLIRYENEEAVDDSQLPKDRFSAERLKGVDSTLKIQPAELGDSAVYLCASSGGQGRGETQYFGPGTRLLVL.

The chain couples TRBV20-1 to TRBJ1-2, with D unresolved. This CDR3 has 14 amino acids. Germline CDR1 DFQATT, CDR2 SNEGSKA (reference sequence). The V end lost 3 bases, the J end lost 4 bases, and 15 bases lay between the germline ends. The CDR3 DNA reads TGCAGTGCTAGTTCAGCGGGGATCGGCTATGGCTACACCTTC. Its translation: CSASSAGIGYGYTF.

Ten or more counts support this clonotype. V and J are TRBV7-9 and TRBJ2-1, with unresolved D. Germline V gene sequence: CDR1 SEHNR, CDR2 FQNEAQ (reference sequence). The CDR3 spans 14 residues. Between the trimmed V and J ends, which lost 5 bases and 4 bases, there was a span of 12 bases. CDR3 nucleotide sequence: TGTGCCAGCAGCAGTAGTGGAGTTTACAATGAGCAGTTCTTC. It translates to CASSSSGVYNEQFF.

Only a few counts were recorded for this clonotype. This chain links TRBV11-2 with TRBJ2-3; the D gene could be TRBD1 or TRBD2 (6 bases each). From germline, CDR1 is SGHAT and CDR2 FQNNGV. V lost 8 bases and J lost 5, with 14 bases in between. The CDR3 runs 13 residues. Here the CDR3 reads CASARGAIDTQYF. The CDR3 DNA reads TGTGCCAGCGCTAGGGGGGCCATAGATACGCAGTATTTT. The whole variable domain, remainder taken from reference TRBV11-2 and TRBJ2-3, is EAGVAQSPRYKIIEKRQSVAFWCNPISGHATLYWYQQILGQGPKLLIQFQNNGVVDDSQLPKDRFSAERLKGVDSTLKIQPAKLEDSAVYLCASARGAIDTQYFGPGTRLTVL.

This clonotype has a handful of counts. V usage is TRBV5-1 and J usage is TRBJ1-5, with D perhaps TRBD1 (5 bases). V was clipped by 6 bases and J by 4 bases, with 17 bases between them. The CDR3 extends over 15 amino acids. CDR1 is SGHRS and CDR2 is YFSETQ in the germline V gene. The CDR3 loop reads CASKIDSIPNQPQHF. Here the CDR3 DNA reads TGCGCCAGCAAGATTGACAGCATCCCTAATCAGCCCCAGCATTTT. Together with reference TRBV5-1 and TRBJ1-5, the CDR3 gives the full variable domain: KAGVTQTPRYLIKTRGQQVTLSCSPISGHRSVSWYQQTPGQGLQFLFEYFSETQRNKGNFPGRFSGRQFSNSRSEMNVSTLELGDSALYLCASKIDSIPNQPQHFGDGTRLSIL.

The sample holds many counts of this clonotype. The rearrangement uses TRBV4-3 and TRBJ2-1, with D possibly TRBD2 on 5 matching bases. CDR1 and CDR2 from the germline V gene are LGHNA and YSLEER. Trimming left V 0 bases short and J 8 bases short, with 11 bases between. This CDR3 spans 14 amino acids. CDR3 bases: TGCGCCAGCAGCCAAGATCTCAAGGACTATGAGCAGTTCTTC. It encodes CASSQDLKDYEQFF.

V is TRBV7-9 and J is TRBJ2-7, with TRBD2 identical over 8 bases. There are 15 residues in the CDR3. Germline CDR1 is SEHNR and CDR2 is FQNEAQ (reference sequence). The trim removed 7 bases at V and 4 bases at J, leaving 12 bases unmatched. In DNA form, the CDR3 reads TGTGCCAGCACCACGGGACTAGGCGCGGCTTACGAGCAGTACTTC. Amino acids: CASTTGLGAAYEQYF.

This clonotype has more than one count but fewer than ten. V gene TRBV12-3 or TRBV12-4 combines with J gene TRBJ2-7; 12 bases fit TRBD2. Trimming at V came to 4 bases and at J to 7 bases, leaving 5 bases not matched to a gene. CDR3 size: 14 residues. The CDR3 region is CASSWTSGDSEQYF. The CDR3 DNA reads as TGTGCCAGCAGTTGGACTAGCGGGGATAGTGAGCAGTACTTC.

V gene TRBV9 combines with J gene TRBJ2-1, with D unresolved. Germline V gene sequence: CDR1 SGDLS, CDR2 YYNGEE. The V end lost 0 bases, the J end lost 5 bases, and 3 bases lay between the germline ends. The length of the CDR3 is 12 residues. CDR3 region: CASSVVHNEQFF. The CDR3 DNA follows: TGTGCCAGCAGCGTAGTACACAATGAGCAGTTCTTC.

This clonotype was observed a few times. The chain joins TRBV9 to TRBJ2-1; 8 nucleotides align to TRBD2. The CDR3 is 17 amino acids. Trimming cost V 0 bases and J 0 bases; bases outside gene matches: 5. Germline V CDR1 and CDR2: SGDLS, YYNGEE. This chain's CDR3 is CASSVVDSGNSYNEQFF. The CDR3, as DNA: TGTGCCAGCAGCGTAGTGGATAGCGGGAACTCCTACAATGAGCAGTTCTTC.

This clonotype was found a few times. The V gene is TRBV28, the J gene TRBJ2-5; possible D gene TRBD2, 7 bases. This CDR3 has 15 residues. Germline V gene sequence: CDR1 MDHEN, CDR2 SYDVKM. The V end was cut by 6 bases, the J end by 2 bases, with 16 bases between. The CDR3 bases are TGTGCCAGCAGGGGGGGGCTAGCGGTACAAGAGACCCAGTACTTC. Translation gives CASRGGLAVQETQYF.

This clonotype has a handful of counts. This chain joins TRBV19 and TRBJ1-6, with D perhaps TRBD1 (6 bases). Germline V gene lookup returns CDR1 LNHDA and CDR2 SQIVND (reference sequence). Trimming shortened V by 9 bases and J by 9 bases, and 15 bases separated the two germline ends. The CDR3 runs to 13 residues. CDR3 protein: CASGGRAGSPLHF. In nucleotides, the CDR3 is TGTGCCAGCGGGGGCCGCGCTGGTTCACCCCTCCACTTT. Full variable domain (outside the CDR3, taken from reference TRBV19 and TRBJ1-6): DGGITQSPKYLFRKEGQNVTLSCEQNLNHDAMYWYRQDPGQGLRLIYYSQIVNDFQKGDIAEGYSVSREKKESFPLTVTSAQKNPTAFYLCASGGRAGSPLHFGNGTRLTVT.